The clone carrying this T cell receptor beta chain was picked up a small number of times. The authors ran the assay at deep level. Profiling relied on immunoSEQ multiplex PCR, and the TCRdb table lists in-frame clones only, not all of them. This table holds about 470,000 clones, roughly 83% found once. From germline, CDR1 is SEHNR and CDR2 FQNEAQ (reference sequence). This CDR3 comprises 15 residues. Trimming removed 5 bases from V and 2 bases from J; junction bases left unmatched: 5. This entry belongs to a study of shared clonotypes between healthy human individuals. The sequenced sample consisted of PBMCs. This TCR came from a woman between 40 and 50 years old in good health. Some clones in this sample may be carry-over from other donors' samples. The chain is built from TRBV7-9 and TRBJ1-4; TRBD1 aligns across 7 bases. This chain's CDR3 is CASSAQGGTNEKLFF. CDR3 bases: TGTGCCAGCAGCGCCCAGGGGGGGACTAATGAAAAACTGTTTTTT.